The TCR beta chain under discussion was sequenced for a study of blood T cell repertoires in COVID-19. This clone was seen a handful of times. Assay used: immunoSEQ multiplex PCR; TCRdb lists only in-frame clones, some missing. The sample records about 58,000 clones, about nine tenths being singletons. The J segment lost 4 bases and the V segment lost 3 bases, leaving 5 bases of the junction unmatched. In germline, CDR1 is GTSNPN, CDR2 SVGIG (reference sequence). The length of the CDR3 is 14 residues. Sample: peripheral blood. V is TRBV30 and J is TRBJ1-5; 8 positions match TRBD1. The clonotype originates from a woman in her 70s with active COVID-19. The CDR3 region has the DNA TGTGCCTGGAGGGACAGGGAGGGGAATCAGCCCCAGCATTTT. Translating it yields CAWRDREGNQPQHF. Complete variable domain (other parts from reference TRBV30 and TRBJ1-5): SQTIHQWPATLVQPVGSPLSLECTVEGTSNPNLYWYRQAAGRGLQLLFYSVGIGQISSEVPQNLSASRPQDRQFILSSKKLLLSDSGFYLCAWRDREGNQPQHFGDGTRLSIL.